These 29 T cell receptor beta chains originate from one sample sequenced in a study of T cell changes during pregnancy in multiple sclerosis. TCRdb keeps only in-frame clones here, not all; method: immunoSEQ multiplex PCR. In the table there are approximately 89,000 clones, about 95% of which are singletons. The input for sequencing was peripheral blood, taken in the third trimester of pregnancy. The receptor source for this set is a female donor with multiple sclerosis, enrolled in a pregnancy study.

This sequence joins TRBV4-1 and TRBJ2-1; 9 bases line up with TRBD1. Germline-derived CDR1 and CDR2 are MGHRA and YSYEKL. CDR3 size: 15 residues. With V trimmed by 5 bases and J by 6 bases, 8 bases remained unmatched. CDR3 region: CASSSTGQGPNEQFF. The CDR3 DNA sequence: TGCGCCAGCAGCTCTACGGGACAGGGTCCCAATGAGCAGTTCTTC.

This chain connects TRBV27 to TRBJ2-7; a weak D match, TRBD2 (5 bases). Germline V CDR1 and CDR2: MNHEY, SMNVEV (reference sequence). V lost 5 bases, J lost 4 bases, and 6 bases lay in between. The CDR3 has 11 residues. This CDR3 is CASSRGYEQYF. In nucleotides, the CDR3 is TGTGCCAGCAGTCGGGGTTACGAGCAGTACTTC.

This clone was observed a single time. This chain joins TRBV18 and TRBJ2-3, with TRBD2 as a possible D gene (6 bases). Germline V gives CDR1 KGHSH, CDR2 LQKENI. The CDR3 runs to 17 residues. The V end lost 0 bases, the J end lost 3 bases, and 16 bases lay between the germline ends. The chain's CDR3 is CASSPPLTPGGTDTQYF. DNA of the CDR3: TGTGCCAGCTCACCACCCCTCACCCCCGGGGGAACAGATACGCAGTATTTT.

The chain has TRBV16 and TRBJ1-4; no clear D. Trimming cost V 1 base and J 4 bases, with 13 bases left between them. Germline CDR1 is KGHSY and CDR2 is FQNENV. The CDR3 covers 16 residues. The CDR3 region has the DNA TGTGCCAGCAGCCAATTGTATGATAGTCTTAATGAAAAACTGTTTTTT. Its translation is CASSQLYDSLNEKLFF.

The V and J genes are TRBV27 and TRBJ2-5; 9 bases line up with TRBD1. CDR1 is MNHEY, CDR2 SMNVEV, per germline (reference sequence). V dropped 2 bases and J dropped 4; count of bases not matched to a gene: 5. The CDR3 extends over 15 amino acids. The CDR3 bases are TGTGCCAGCAGTTTAAACAGGGGGCGAGGAGAGACCCAGTACTTC. Amino acids: CASSLNRGRGETQYF.

The CDR3 here is CASSPTRHRGETQYF. The CDR3 DNA reads TGTGCCAGCAGTCCCACTCGCCACCGGGGAGAGACCCAGTACTTC. The rearrangement links TRBV6-5 to TRBJ2-5; possibly TRBD2 for D (5 bases). The germline CDR1 and CDR2 sequences are MNHEY and SVGAGI. The CDR3 has 15 residues. Trimming left V 5 bases short and J 4 bases short, with 17 bases between.

This chain links TRBV13 with TRBJ2-3; TRBD1 matches 10 bases. The CDR3 is made up of 17 amino acids. Trimming took 4 bases from V and 0 from J; bases not matched to a gene: 7. Germline assignment: CDR1 PRHDT and CDR2 FYEKMQ (reference sequence). The CDR3 here is CASSSARDRGSTDTQYF. The DNA of the CDR3 is TGTGCCAGCAGCTCAGCGCGGGACAGGGGCAGCACAGATACGCAGTATTTT.

V is TRBV5-4 and J is TRBJ1-6; D is unresolved. CDR1 and CDR2 (germline): SGHNT, YYREEE (reference sequence). The CDR3 runs 15 residues. Deletions cut 4 bases from V and 3 bases from J, with 11 bases between. The CDR3 DNA reads as TGTGCCAGCAGCCCCGGCCGGAGCTATAATTCACCCCTCCACTTT. Amino acids: CASSPGRSYNSPLHF.

V usage is TRBV10-3 and J usage is TRBJ1-3, with 11 nucleotides matching TRBD1. J gave up 2 bases and V 4 bases, and 4 bases lay outside the gene matches. Germline-derived CDR1 and CDR2 are ENHRY and SYGVKD. This CDR3 contains 16 residues. CDR3 sequence (DNA): TGTGCCATCAGTGCCTTGGACAGGGGGCCTGGAAACACCATATATTTT. Translation: CAISALDRGPGNTIYF.

CDR3 DNA sequence: TGTGCCAGCAGTTACACAAAGACAGGGTACTATGGCTACACCTTC. The encoded protein is CASSYTKTGYYGYTF. The rearrangement joins TRBV6-6 to TRBJ1-2; 7 bases are a match to TRBD1. The J segment lost 3 bases and the V segment lost 2 bases, leaving 6 bases of the junction unmatched. Germline CDR1 and CDR2: MNHNY and SVGAGI (reference sequence). This CDR3 region has 15 residues.

The chain links TRBV25-1 to TRBJ1-1; D unresolved. Trimming shortened V by 6 bases and J by 6 bases, and 8 bases separated the two germline ends. CDR3 length: 11 residues. Per germline, CDR1 MGHDK and CDR2 SYGVNS. CDR3 sequence (DNA): TGTGCCAGCAGGTGGGGAGCTGAAGCTTTCTTT. Translation: CASRWGAEAFF.

The chain uses TRBV27 and TRBJ1-1; tentatively, D is TRBD1 (5 bases). Germline loops: CDR1 MNHEY, CDR2 SMNVEV (reference sequence). This CDR3 has 13 residues. V dropped 2 bases and J dropped 4 bases, with 8 bases sitting between them. Here the CDR3 reads CASSLQGSTEAFF. CDR3 sequence (DNA): TGTGCCAGCAGTTTACAGGGTAGCACTGAAGCTTTCTTT.

The genes are TRBV11-3 and TRBJ2-7, with D possibly TRBD1 on 5 matching bases. Germline CDR1 and CDR2: SGHNT and YENEEA. The ends were cut back, 4 bases at V and 0 bases at J, with 7 bases in the middle. There are 13 residues in the CDR3. CDR3 nucleotide sequence: TGTGCCAGCAGCTACGACAGCTCCTACGAGCAGTACTTC. Translating gives CASSYDSSYEQYF. Full variable domain (remainder filled in from reference TRBV11-3 and TRBJ2-7): EAGVVQSPRYKIIEKKQPVAFWCNPISGHNTLYWYLQNLGQGPELLIRYENEEAVDDSQLPKDRFSAERLKGVDSTLKIQPAELGDSAVYLCASSYDSSYEQYFGPGTRLTVT.

The J gene is TRBJ2-1, the V gene TRBV5-1; TRBD2 agrees at 10 bases. The CDR3 runs to 18 residues. V dropped 1 base and J dropped 2; count of bases not matched to a gene: 9. Germline loops: CDR1 SGHRS, CDR2 YFSETQ. Here the CDR3 reads CASSLRTSGGSTYNEQFF. As DNA, the CDR3 is TGCGCCAGCAGCTTGAGGACTAGCGGAGGGAGTACCTACAATGAGCAGTTCTTC.

The chain is built from TRBV18 and TRBJ2-5, with 11 bases fitting TRBD1. J was trimmed by 5 bases and V by 4 bases; bases with no gene match: 6. The germline CDR1 and CDR2 sequences are KGHSH and LQKENI. This CDR3 region has 15 residues. The CDR3 coding sequence is TGTGCCAGCTCACTACGGACAGGGGGCGCCGAGACCCAGTACTTC. It codes for CASSLRTGGAETQYF.

This rearrangement joins TRBV6-5 to TRBJ2-7; D perhaps matches TRBD1 (6 bases). V lost 6 bases and J lost 4, with 13 bases in between. Germline V gene lookup returns CDR1 MNHEY and CDR2 SVGAGI. The CDR3 extends over 13 amino acids. CDR3 protein: CASSRPGQYEQYF. The CDR3 DNA reads as TGTGCCAGCAGCCGGCCAGGACAGTACGAGCAGTACTTC.

This chain uses TRBV19 with TRBJ1-1, with D tentatively TRBD1 (6 bases). V lost 9 bases and J 7 bases, leaving 24 bases between the germline ends. Germline V gene data show CDR1 as LNHDA and CDR2 as SQIVND (reference sequence). The CDR3 is made up of 15 amino acids. CDR3 sequence (DNA): TGTGCCAGCCATAGACAGGCGCAATCACTTGATGAAGCTTTCTTT. This gives the protein CASHRQAQSLDEAFF. The whole variable domain, remainder taken from reference TRBV19 and TRBJ1-1, is DGGITQSPKYLFRKEGQNVTLSCEQNLNHDAMYWYRQDPGQGLRLIYYSQIVNDFQKGDIAEGYSVSREKKESFPLTVTSAQKNPTAFYLCASHRQAQSLDEAFFGQGTRLTVV.

The chain is built from TRBV11-2 and TRBJ2-2; 8 bases are a match to TRBD1. V was clipped by 1 base and J by 6 bases; unmatched bases: 10. Germline CDR1 is SGHAT and CDR2 is FQNNGV. This CDR3 is 17 amino acids long. The CDR3 reads CASSLGPDREFAGELFF. The CDR3 DNA follows: TGTGCCAGCAGCTTAGGGCCGGACAGGGAGTTCGCCGGGGAGCTGTTTTTT.

The chain employs TRBV6-5 and TRBJ1-2, with 9 bases aligning to TRBD1. This CDR3 spans 16 amino acids. Germline assignment: CDR1 MNHEY and CDR2 SVGAGI. Trimming took 0 bases from V and 3 from J; bases not matched to a gene: 5. This CDR3 is CASSYSRQGGDYGYTF. The CDR3 DNA sequence: TGTGCCAGCAGTTACTCCCGACAGGGGGGGGACTATGGCTACACCTTC.

J is TRBJ2-5 and V is TRBV10-1, with unresolved D. The CDR3 spans 13 residues. Per germline, CDR1 WNHNN and CDR2 SYGVQD (reference sequence). V was pared by 0 bases and J by 4 bases, with 6 bases between. The CDR3 protein is CASSESSRETQYF. The CDR3 coding sequence is TGCGCCAGCAGTGAGTCGTCGCGAGAGACCCAGTACTTC.

The genes are TRBV15 and TRBJ1-5; D unclear. Trimming shortened V by 5 bases and J by 5 bases, and 10 bases separated the two germline ends. This CDR3 comprises 13 residues. Germline loops: CDR1 LNHNV, CDR2 YYDKDF (reference sequence). The CDR3 DNA reads TGTGCCACCAGCGCGAGGGTTGATCAGCCCCAGCATTTT. This sequence encodes CATSARVDQPQHF. The variable domain in full, completed from reference TRBV15 and TRBJ1-5, reads DAMVIQNPRYQVTQFGKPVTLSCSQTLNHNVMYWYQQKSSQAPKLLFHYYDKDFNNEADTPDNFQSRRPNTSFCFLDIRSPGLGDTAMYLCATSARVDQPQHFGDGTRLSIL.

V and J are TRBV29-1 and TRBJ1-2, with D tentatively TRBD1 (5 bases). V lost 2 bases and J 3 bases, leaving 10 bases between the germline ends. The germline V gene has CDR1 SQVTM and CDR2 ANQGSEA. The CDR3 consists of 13 residues. In nucleotides, the CDR3 is TGCAGCGTTGAACGGCAGGGCGACTATGGCTACACCTTC. Its protein is CSVERQGDYGYTF.

The chain links TRBV6-5 to TRBJ2-5, with 14 bases that match TRBD2. V was clipped by 5 bases and J by 4 bases; unmatched bases: 3. The germline gives CDR1 MNHEY, CDR2 SVGAGI. CDR3 size: 15 residues. CDR3 in DNA: TGTGCCAGCAGTCCGGGACTAGCGGGGGTAGAGACCCAGTACTTC. It is translated as CASSPGLAGVETQYF.

A single count supports this clone. The chain joins TRBV10-3 to TRBJ2-1; D not certain. With 3 bases removed from V and 8 bases from J, the gap between germline ends came to 8 bases. Germline V lookup: CDR1 ENHRY, CDR2 SYGVKD. The length of the CDR3 is 12 residues. CDR3 nucleotides: TGTGCCATCAGTGAATCCTCGTATGAGCAGTTCTTC. Residues: CAISESSYEQFF.

The chain couples TRBV11-2 to TRBJ1-2; D is perhaps TRBD1 (5 bases). CDR1 is SGHAT, CDR2 FQNNGV, per germline. V dropped 2 bases and J dropped 5 bases, with 15 bases sitting between them. The CDR3 consists of 15 residues. The CDR3 loop is CASSLLDILTYGYTF. CDR3 sequence (DNA): TGTGCCAGCAGCTTATTGGACATCCTGACGTATGGCTACACCTTC.

The chain combines TRBV9 with TRBJ2-7, with TRBD1 matching over 11 bases. V trimming: 4 bases; J trimming: 3 bases; junction bases outside the gene matches: 9. The CDR3 contains 16 residues. Germline V lookup: CDR1 SGDLS, CDR2 YYNGEE. In nucleotides, the CDR3 is TGTGCCAGCAGCCCTCGCCCGGGACAGGGGGGCTACGAGCAGTACTTC. Translating it yields CASSPRPGQGGYEQYF.

The J gene is TRBJ1-1, the V gene TRBV19; D call uncertain. CDR1 is LNHDA and CDR2 is SQIVND in the germline V gene (reference sequence). The CDR3 loop spans 14 amino acids. V lost 3 bases and J 4 bases, leaving 12 bases between the germline ends. The CDR3 sequence: CASSIMEFGTEAFF. CDR3 DNA: TGTGCCAGTAGTATTATGGAGTTTGGCACTGAAGCTTTCTTT.

The V and J genes are TRBV4-1 and TRBJ1-2, with 7 bases aligning to TRBD1. The CDR3 contains 14 residues. The V gene's germline CDR1 is MGHRA and CDR2 YSYEKL. Trimming removed 4 bases from V and 0 bases from J; junction bases left unmatched: 2. This CDR3 reads CASSPTGTNYGYTF. The CDR3 DNA follows: TGCGCCAGCAGCCCGACAGGGACTAACTATGGCTACACCTTC.

The rearrangement uses TRBV5-1 and TRBJ1-2; 7 bases are shared with TRBD1. After removal of 4 bases from V and 6 bases from J, the junction contained 9 bases not matched to a gene. This CDR3 contains 14 residues. The V gene's germline CDR1 is SGHRS and CDR2 YFSETQ. For the CDR3, the DNA is TGCGCCAGCAGCCCAATACAGGGGTCGGATGGCTACACCTTC. This sequence encodes CASSPIQGSDGYTF.